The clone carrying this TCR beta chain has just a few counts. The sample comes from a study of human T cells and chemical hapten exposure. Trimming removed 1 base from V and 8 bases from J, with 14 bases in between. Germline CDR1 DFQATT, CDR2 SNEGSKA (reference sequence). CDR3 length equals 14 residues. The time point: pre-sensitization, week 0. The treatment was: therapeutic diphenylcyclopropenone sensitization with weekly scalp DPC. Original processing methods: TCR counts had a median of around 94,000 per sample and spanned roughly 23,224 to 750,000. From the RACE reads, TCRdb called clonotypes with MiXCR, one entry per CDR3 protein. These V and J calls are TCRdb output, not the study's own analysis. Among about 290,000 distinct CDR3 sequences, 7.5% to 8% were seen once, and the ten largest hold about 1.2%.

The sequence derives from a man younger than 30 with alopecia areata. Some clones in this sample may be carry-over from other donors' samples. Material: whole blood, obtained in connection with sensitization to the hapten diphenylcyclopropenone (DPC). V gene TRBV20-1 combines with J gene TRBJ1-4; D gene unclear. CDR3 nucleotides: TGCAGTGCTAGAGGAAAGAGGGTTGGGGAAAAACTGTTTTTT. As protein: CSARGKRVGEKLFF.